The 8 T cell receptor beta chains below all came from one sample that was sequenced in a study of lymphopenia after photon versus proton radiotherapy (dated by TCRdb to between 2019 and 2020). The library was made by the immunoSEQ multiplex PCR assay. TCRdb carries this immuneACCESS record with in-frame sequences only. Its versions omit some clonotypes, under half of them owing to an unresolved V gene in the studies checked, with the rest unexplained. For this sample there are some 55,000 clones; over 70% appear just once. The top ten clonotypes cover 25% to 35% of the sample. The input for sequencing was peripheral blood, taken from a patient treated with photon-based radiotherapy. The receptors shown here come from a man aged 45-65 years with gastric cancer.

The chain's CDR3 is CASGLVLRGGYTEAFF. The CDR3 DNA follows: TGTGCTAGTGGTTTGGTCCTTCGTGGGGGGTACACTGAAGCTTTCTTT. The V call is TRBV12-5, the J call TRBJ1-1; tentative D call: TRBD1 (5 bases). CDR3 length: 16 residues. The V and J ends lost 0 bases and 3 bases respectively, with 14 bases between them. CDR1 is LGHNT, CDR2 FRNRAP, per germline.

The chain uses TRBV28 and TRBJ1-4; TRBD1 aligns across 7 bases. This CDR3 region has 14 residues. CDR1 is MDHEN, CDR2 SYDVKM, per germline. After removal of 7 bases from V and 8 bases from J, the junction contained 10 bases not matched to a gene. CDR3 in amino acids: CASTQGDWGEKLFF. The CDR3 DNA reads TGTGCCAGCACTCAGGGGGATTGGGGGGAAAAACTGTTTTTT.

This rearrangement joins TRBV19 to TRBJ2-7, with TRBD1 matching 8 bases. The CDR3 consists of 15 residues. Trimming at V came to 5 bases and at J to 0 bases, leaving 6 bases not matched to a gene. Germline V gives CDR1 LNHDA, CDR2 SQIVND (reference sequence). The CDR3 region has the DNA TGTGCCAGTAGTCTTCGGACAGGGAGCTCCTACGAGCAGTACTTC. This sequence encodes CASSLRTGSSYEQYF.

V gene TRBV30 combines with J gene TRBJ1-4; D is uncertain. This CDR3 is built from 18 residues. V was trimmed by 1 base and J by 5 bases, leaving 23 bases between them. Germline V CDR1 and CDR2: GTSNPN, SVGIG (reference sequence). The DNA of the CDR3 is TGTGCCTGGAGTGATGAGCTGATAGCAGGTGGGATCAATGAAAAACTGTTTTTT. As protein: CAWSDELIAGGINEKLFF. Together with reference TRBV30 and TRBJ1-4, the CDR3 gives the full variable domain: SQTIHQWPATLVQPVGSPLSLECTVEGTSNPNLYWYRQAAGRGLQLLFYSVGIGQISSEVPQNLSASRPQDRQFILSSKKLLLSDSGFYLCAWSDELIAGGINEKLFFGSGTQLSVL.

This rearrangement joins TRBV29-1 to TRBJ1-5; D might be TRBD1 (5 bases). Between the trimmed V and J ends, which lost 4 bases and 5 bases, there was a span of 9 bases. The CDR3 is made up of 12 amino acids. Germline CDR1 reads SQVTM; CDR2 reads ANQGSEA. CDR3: CSVGRGDQPQHF. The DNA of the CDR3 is TGCAGCGTTGGACGGGGGGATCAGCCCCAGCATTTT.

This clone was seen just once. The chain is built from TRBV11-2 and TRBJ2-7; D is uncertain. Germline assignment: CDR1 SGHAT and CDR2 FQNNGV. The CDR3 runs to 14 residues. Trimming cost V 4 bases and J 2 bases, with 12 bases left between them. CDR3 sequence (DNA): TGTGCCAGCAGCTCGACCGGTGGGGCCTACGAGCAGTACTTC. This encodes CASSSTGGAYEQYF.

CDR3 protein: CAWSGGTKGTEAFF. CDR3 sequence (DNA): TGTGCCTGGAGTGGCGGGACAAAAGGGACTGAAGCTTTCTTT. V is TRBV30 and J is TRBJ1-1; the D gene is possibly TRBD1 (6 bases). CDR1 is GTSNPN, CDR2 SVGIG, per germline (reference sequence). The CDR3 runs to 14 residues. V lost 1 base and J lost 5, with 14 bases in between.

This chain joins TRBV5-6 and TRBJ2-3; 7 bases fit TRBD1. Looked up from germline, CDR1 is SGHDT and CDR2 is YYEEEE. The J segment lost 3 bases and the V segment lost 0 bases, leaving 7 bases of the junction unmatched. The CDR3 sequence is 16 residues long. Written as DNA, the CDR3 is TGTGCCAGCAGCTTGGCGGGCAGGGGGTGGACAGATACGCAGTATTTT. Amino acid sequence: CASSLAGRGWTDTQYF.